This T cell receptor (beta chain) came from a study of shared T cell receptors in the human thymus. TCRdb's table, derived via immunoSEQ multiplex PCR, lists solely in-frame clones and lacks some. This sample carries a few hundred thousand clones, around 95% of them seen once, and the ten largest clones take approximately 0.02%. The germline V gene encodes CDR1 DFQATT and CDR2 SNEGSKA (reference sequence). This CDR3 contains 11 residues. Deletions cut 3 bases from V and 2 bases from J, with 3 bases between. The specimen was thymocytes. The TCR sequence derives from a human donor. This chain links TRBV20-1 with TRBJ2-3; D unclear. The CDR3 is CSASVTDTQYF. The CDR3 DNA is TGCAGTGCTAGCGTCACAGATACGCAGTATTTT.